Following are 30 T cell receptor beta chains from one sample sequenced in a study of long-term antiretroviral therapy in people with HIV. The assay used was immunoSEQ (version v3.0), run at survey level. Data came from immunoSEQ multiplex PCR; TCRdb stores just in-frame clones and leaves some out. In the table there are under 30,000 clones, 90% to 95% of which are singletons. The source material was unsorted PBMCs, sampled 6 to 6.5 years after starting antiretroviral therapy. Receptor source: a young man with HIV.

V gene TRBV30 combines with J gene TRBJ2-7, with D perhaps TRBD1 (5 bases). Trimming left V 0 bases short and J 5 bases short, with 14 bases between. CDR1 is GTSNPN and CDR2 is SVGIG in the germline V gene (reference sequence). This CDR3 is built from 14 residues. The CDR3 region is CAWSVKAGRNEQYF. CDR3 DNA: TGTGCCTGGAGTGTAAAGGCAGGGCGCAACGAGCAGTACTTC.

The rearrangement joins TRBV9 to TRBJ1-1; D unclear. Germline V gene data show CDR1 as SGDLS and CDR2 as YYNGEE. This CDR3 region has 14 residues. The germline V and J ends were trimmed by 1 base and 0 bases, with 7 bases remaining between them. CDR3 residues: CASSVSSVNTEAFF. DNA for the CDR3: TGTGCCAGCAGCGTAAGCTCCGTGAACACTGAAGCTTTCTTT. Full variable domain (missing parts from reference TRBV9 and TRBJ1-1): DSGVTQTPKHLITATGQRVTLRCSPRSGDLSVYWYQQSLDQGLQFLIQYYNGEERAKGNILERFSAQQFPDLHSELNLSSLELGDSALYFCASSVSSVNTEAFFGQGTRLTVV.

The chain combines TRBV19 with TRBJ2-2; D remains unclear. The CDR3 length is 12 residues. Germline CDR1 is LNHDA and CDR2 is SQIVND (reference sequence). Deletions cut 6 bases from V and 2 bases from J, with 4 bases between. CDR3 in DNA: TGTGCCAGTAGACATAACACCGGGGAGCTGTTTTTT. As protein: CASRHNTGELFF.

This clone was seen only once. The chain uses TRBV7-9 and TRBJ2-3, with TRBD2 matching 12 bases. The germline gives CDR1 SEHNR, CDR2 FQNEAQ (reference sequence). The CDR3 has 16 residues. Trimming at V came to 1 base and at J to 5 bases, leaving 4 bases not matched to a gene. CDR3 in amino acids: CASSLGTSGNGDTQYF. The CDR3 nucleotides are TGTGCCAGCAGCTTAGGGACTAGCGGGAACGGAGATACGCAGTATTTT. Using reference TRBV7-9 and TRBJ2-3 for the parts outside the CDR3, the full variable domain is DTGVSQNPRHKITKRGQNVTFRCDPISEHNRLYWYRQTLGQGPEFLTYFQNEAQLEKSRLLSDRFSAERPKGSFSTLEIQRTEQGDSAMYLCASSLGTSGNGDTQYFGPGTRLTVL.

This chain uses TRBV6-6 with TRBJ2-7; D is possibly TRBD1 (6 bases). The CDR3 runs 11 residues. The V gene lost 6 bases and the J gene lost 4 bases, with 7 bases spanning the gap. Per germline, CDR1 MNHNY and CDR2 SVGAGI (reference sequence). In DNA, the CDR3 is TGTGCCAGCAGACAGGGTTACGAGCAGTACTTC. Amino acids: CASRQGYEQYF.

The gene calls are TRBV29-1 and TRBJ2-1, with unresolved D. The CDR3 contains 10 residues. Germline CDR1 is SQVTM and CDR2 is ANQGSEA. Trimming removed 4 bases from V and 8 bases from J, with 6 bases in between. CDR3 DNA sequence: TGCAGCGTTGGGGTTGATGAGCAGTTCTTC. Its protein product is CSVGVDEQFF.

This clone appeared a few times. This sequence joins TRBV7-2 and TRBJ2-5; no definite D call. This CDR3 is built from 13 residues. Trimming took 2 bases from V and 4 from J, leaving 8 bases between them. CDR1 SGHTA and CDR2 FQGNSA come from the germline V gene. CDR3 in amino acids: CASSLNAGETQYF. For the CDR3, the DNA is TGTGCCAGCAGCTTAAACGCCGGAGAGACCCAGTACTTC.

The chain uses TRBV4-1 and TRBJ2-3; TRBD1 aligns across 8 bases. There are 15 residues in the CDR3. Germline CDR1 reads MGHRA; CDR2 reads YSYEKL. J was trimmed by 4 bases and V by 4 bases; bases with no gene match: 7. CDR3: CASSRRQGTADTQYF. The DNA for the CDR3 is TGCGCCAGCAGCCGGAGACAGGGGACGGCAGATACGCAGTATTTT.

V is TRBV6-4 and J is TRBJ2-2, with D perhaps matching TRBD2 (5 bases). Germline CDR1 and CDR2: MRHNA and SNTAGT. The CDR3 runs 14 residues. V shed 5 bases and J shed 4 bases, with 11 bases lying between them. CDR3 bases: TGTGCCAGCAGTTTGCTAGCTTTCACCGGGGAGCTGTTTTTT. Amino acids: CASSLLAFTGELFF.

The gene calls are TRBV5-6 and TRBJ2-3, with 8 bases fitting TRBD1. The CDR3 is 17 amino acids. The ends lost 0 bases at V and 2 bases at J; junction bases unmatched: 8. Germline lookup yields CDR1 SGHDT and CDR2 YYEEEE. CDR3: CASSLVRTGFSTDTQYF. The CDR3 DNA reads TGTGCCAGCAGCTTGGTACGGACAGGGTTTTCCACAGATACGCAGTATTTT.

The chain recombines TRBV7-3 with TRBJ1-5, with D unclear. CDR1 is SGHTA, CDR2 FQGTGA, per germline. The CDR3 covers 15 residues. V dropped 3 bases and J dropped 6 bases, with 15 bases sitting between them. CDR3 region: CASSFGTREGQPQHF. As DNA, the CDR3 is TGTGCCAGCAGCTTCGGTACCCGGGAAGGTCAGCCCCAGCATTTT.

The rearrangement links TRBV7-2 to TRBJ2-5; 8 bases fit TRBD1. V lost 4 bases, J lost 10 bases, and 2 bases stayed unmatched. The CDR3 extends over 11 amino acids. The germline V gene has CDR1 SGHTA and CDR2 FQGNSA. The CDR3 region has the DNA TGTGCCAGCAGCTCTGACAGGGGCCAGTACTTC. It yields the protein CASSSDRGQYF.

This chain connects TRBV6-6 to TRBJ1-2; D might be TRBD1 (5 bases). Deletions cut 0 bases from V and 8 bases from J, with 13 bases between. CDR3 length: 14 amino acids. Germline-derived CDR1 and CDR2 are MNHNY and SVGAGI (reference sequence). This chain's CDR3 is CASSYSLQVEGYTF. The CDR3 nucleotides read TGTGCCAGCAGTTACTCGTTACAGGTGGAGGGCTACACCTTC.

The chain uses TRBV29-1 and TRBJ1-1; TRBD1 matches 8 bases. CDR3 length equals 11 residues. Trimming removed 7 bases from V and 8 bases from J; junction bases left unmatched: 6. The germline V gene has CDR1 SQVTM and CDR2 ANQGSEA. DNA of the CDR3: TGCAGCGCGTCGACAGGGGACGAAGCTTTCTTT. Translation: CSASTGDEAFF.

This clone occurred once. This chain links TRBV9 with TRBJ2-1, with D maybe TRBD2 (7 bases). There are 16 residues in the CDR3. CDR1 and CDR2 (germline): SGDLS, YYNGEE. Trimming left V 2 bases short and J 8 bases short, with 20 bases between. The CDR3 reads CASSVPREGGADEQFF. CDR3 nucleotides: TGTGCCAGCAGCGTCCCGAGGGAGGGGGGTGCGGATGAGCAGTTCTTC.

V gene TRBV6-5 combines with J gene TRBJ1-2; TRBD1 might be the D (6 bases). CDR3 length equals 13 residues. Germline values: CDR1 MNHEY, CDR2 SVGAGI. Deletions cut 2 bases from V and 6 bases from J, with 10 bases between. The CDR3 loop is CASSYGQIDGYTF. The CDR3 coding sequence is TGTGCCAGCAGTTACGGACAGATAGATGGCTACACCTTC.

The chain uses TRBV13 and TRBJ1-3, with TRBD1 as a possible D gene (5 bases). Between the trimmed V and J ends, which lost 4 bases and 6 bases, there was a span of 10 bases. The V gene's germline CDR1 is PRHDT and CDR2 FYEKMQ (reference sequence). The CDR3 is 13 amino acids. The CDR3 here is CASSSGASNTIYF. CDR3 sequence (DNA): TGTGCCAGCAGCTCCGGGGCCTCAAACACCATATATTTT.

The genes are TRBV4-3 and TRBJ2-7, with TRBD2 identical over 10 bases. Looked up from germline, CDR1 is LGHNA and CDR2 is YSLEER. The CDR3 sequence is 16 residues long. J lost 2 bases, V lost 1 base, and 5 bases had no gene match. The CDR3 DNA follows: TGCGCCAGCAGCCAAGGTGTTAGCGGGAGGACCTACGAGCAGTACTTC. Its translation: CASSQGVSGRTYEQYF.

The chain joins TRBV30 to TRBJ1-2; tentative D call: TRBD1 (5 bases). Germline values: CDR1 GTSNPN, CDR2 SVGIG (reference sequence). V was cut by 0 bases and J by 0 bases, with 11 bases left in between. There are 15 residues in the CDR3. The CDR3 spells CAWSVGDRPNYGYTF. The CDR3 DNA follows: TGTGCCTGGAGTGTAGGTGACAGACCTAACTATGGCTACACCTTC. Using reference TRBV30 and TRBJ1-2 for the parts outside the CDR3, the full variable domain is SQTIHQWPATLVQPVGSPLSLECTVEGTSNPNLYWYRQAAGRGLQLLFYSVGIGQISSEVPQNLSASRPQDRQFILSSKKLLLSDSGFYLCAWSVGDRPNYGYTFGSGTRLTVV.

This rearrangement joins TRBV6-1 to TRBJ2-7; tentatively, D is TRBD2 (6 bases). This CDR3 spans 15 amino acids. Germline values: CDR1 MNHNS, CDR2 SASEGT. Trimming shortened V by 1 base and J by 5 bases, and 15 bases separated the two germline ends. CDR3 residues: CASSEEEGYPHEQYF. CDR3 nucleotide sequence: TGTGCCAGCAGTGAAGAGGAGGGATATCCCCACGAGCAGTACTTC.

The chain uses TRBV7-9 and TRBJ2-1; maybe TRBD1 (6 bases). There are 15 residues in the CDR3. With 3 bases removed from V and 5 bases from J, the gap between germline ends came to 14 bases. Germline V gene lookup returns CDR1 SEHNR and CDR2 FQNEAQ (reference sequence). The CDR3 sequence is CASSFSGHRHNEQFF. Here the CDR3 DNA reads TGTGCCAGCAGCTTTTCGGGACATAGACACAATGAGCAGTTCTTC.

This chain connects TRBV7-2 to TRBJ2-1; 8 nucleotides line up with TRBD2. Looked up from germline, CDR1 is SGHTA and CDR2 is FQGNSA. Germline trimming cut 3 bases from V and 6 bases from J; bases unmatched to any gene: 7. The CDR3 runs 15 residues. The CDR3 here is CASSFDGGASNEQFF. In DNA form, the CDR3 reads TGTGCCAGCAGCTTCGACGGGGGGGCCTCCAATGAGCAGTTCTTC.

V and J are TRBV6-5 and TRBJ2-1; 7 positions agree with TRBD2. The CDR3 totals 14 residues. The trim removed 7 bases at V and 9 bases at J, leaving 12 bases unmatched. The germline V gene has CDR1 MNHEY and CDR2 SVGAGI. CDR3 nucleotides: TGTGCCAGCACCCCGACTAGCACGAGGGGTGAGCAGTTCTTC. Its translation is CASTPTSTRGEQFF.

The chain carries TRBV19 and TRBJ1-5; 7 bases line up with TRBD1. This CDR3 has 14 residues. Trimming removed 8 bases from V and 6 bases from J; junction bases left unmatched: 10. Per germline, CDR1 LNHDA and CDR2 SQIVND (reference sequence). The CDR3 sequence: CASSTGWAIQPQHF. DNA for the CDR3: TGTGCCAGTTCGACAGGGTGGGCGATTCAGCCCCAGCATTTT.

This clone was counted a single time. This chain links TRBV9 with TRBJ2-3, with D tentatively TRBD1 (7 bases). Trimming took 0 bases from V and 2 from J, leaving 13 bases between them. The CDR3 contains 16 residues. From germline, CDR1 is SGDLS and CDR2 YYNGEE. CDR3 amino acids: CASSVETGTYTDTQYF. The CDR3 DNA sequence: TGTGCCAGCAGCGTAGAGACAGGGACTTACACAGATACGCAGTATTTT.

The DNA of the CDR3 is TGCGCCAGCAGCCAATCAAAGGCGGCTTTCTTT. This codes for CASSQSKAAFF. The gene calls are TRBV4-1 and TRBJ1-1; D uncertain. V was pared by 2 bases and J by 11 bases, with 9 bases between. Per germline, CDR1 MGHRA and CDR2 YSYEKL. This CDR3 has 11 residues.

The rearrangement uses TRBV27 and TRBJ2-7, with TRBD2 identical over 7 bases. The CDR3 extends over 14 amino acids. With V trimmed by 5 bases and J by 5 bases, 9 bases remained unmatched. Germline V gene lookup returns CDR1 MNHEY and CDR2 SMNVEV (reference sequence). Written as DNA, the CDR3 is TGTGCCAGCAGTGTACTAGCGAACAGGAACGAGCAGTACTTC. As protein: CASSVLANRNEQYF.

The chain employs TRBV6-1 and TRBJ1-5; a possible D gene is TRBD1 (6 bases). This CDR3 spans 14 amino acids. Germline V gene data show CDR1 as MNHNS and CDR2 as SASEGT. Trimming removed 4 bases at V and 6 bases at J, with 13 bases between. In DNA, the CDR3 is TGTGCCAGCAGTGTGAGGGCAGGGGTTCAGCCCCAGCATTTT. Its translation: CASSVRAGVQPQHF.

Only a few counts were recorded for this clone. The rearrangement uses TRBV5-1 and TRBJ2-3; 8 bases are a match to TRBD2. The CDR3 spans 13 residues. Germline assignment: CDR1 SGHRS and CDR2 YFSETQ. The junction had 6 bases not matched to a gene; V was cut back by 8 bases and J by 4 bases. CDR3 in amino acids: CASLAGGADTQYF. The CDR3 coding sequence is TGCGCCAGTCTAGCGGGTGGCGCAGATACGCAGTATTTT.

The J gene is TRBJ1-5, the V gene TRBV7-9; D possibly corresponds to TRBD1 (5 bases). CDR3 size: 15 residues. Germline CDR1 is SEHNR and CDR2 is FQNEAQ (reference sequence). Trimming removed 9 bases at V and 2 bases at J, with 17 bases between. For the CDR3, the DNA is TGTGCCAGTATGAGGGACCCAGGCGGCAATCAGCCCCAGCATTTT. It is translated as CASMRDPGGNQPQHF.